The following is a TCR beta chain sequence with its context. Germline CDR1 SQVTM, CDR2 ANQGSEA. The CDR3 is 13 amino acids. The ends lost 3 bases at V and 5 bases at J; junction bases unmatched: 4. The sample comes from a study of blood T cell repertoires in COVID-19. Method: immunoSEQ multiplex PCR; TCRdb's copy keeps in-frame clones and lacks some. The sample records 98,000 or so clones, about 88% being singletons. The TCR originated in a human donor in a cohort sampled during active COVID-19. The J gene is TRBJ1-1, the V gene TRBV29-1; the match to TRBD1 covers 9 bases. The material sequenced was peripheral blood. The CDR3, as DNA: TGCAGCGTTGAGGGACAGGGACGGACTGAAGCTTTCTTT. This translates into CSVEGQGRTEAFF.